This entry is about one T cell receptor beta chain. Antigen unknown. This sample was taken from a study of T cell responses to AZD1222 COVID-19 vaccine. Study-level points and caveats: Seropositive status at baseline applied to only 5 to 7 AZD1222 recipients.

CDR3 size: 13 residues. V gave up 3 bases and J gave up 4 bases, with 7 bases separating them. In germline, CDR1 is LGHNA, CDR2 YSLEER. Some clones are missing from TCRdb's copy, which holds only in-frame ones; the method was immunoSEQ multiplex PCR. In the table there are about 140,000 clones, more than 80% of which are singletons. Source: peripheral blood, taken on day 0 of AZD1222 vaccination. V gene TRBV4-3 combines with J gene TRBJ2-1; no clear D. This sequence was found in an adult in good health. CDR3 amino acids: CASSQVRYNEQFF. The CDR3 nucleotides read TGCGCCAGCAGCCAGGTTAGATACAATGAGCAGTTCTTC.